A single sample is the source of the 23 T cell receptor beta chains below, sequenced in a study of blood T cell repertoires in COVID-19. Profiling relied on immunoSEQ multiplex PCR, and the TCRdb table lists in-frame clones only, not all of them. The sample yields 55,000 to 75,000 clones, 80% to 90% seen once. Specimen: peripheral blood. The source of these receptors is a human donor in a cohort sampled during active COVID-19.

The V and J genes are TRBV5-1 and TRBJ1-4, with D maybe TRBD1 (5 bases). CDR1 is SGHRS and CDR2 is YFSETQ in the germline V gene. V was cut by 2 bases and J by 4 bases, with 9 bases left in between. The CDR3 spans 14 residues. CDR3 nucleotides: TGCGCCAGCAGCTTAGACAGCGATAATGAAAAACTGTTTTTT. Its protein product is CASSLDSDNEKLFF.

This clone was counted a single time. The chain combines TRBV24-1 with TRBJ2-3, with D unclear. CDR1 and CDR2 from the germline V gene are KGHDR and SFDVKD. This CDR3 is 12 amino acids long. V dropped 8 bases and J dropped 2 bases, with 7 bases sitting between them. In DNA form, the CDR3 reads TGTGCCACCACCAGTTTCACAGATACGCAGTATTTT. Translating gives CATTSFTDTQYF.

The rearrangement uses TRBV13 and TRBJ1-3; 7 bases agree with TRBD1. V lost 5 bases and J lost 0; bases outside the gene matches: 7. The CDR3 sequence is 16 residues long. Germline values: CDR1 PRHDT, CDR2 FYEKMQ (reference sequence). CDR3 sequence reads: CASSTDRALSGNTIYF. The CDR3 nucleotides read TGTGCCAGCAGCACCGACAGGGCTCTCTCTGGAAACACCATATATTTT.

This chain uses TRBV4-1 with TRBJ2-5, with D tentatively TRBD1 (6 bases). Trimming left V 0 bases short and J 1 base short, with 15 bases between. CDR1 and CDR2 from the germline V gene are MGHRA and YSYEKL. This CDR3 is built from 17 residues. The CDR3: CASSQDWIGGPQETQYF. CDR3 DNA sequence: TGCGCCAGCAGCCAAGATTGGATTGGGGGCCCCCAAGAGACCCAGTACTTC.

The chain uses TRBV4-2 and TRBJ2-7; 9 nucleotides match TRBD1. CDR3 size: 16 residues. The V segment lost 5 bases and the J segment 1 base; nucleotides outside the gene matches: 9. The germline gives CDR1 LGHNA, CDR2 YNFKEQ. In DNA, the CDR3 is TGTGCCAGCAGCGACTCGGAGGGACAGGGATCCTACGAGCAGTACTTC. Amino acid sequence: CASSDSEGQGSYEQYF.

The chain uses TRBV7-2 and TRBJ1-6; tentatively, D is TRBD1 (6 bases). The CDR3 runs 14 residues. Trimming stripped 1 base from V and 10 bases from J, with 11 bases between. Germline lookup yields CDR1 SGHTA and CDR2 FQGNSA. CDR3 nucleotides: TGTGCCAGCAGCTTAGAACAGGGTGACTCACCCCTCCACTTT. Its translation: CASSLEQGDSPLHF. Full variable domain (rest looked up from reference TRBV7-2 and TRBJ1-6): GAGVSQSPSNKVTEKGKDVELRCDPISGHTALYWYRQSLGQGLEFLIYFQGNSAPDKSGLPSDRFSAERTGGSVSTLTIQRTQQEDSAVYLCASSLEQGDSPLHFGNGTRLTVT.

The rearrangement joins TRBV9 to TRBJ2-5; TRBD1 matches at 9 bases. Germline CDR1 reads SGDLS; CDR2 reads YYNGEE. The CDR3 loop spans 15 amino acids. V shed 4 bases, J shed 0 bases, and the junction held 4 bases outside the gene matches. The CDR3 reads CASSLGQGHQETQYF. In nucleotides, the CDR3 is TGTGCCAGCAGCCTGGGACAGGGTCACCAAGAGACCCAGTACTTC.

V and J are TRBV15 and TRBJ2-7, with 7 positions matching TRBD1. The germline V gene has CDR1 LNHNV and CDR2 YYDKDF (reference sequence). V was pared by 3 bases and J by 5 bases, with 7 bases of the junction left unmatched. The CDR3 extends over 14 amino acids. The CDR3 here is CATSRPGQSNEQYF. CDR3 bases: TGTGCCACCAGCAGGCCGGGACAGTCCAACGAGCAGTACTTC.

CDR3 coding DNA: TGTGCCAGCAGCCACACAGGGCACACCGGGGAGCTGTTTTTT. This sequence encodes CASSHTGHTGELFF. The V and J genes are TRBV27 and TRBJ2-2, with D possibly being TRBD1 (6 bases). This CDR3 is built from 14 residues. Germline values: CDR1 MNHEY, CDR2 SMNVEV (reference sequence). With 6 bases removed from V and 3 bases from J, the gap between germline ends came to 11 bases.

The chain couples TRBV4-1 to TRBJ2-2, with 7 bases aligning to TRBD1. Germline V gene data show CDR1 as MGHRA and CDR2 as YSYEKL. The CDR3 is made up of 14 amino acids. V shed 3 bases, J shed 5 bases, and the junction held 3 bases outside the gene matches. CDR3 nucleotides: TGCGCCAGCAGCCAGCGGACAGGAACCGGGGAGCTGTTTTTT. Protein product: CASSQRTGTGELFF.

This chain links TRBV12-5 with TRBJ2-7, with D maybe TRBD1 (5 bases). The length of the CDR3 is 20 residues. Germline V gene sequence: CDR1 LGHNT, CDR2 FRNRAP. V was pared by 0 bases and J by 0 bases, with 24 bases between. DNA of the CDR3: TGTGCTAGTGGTTTGGTACTGTTCAGGGAAGGGTCTGAGAGCTCCTACGAGCAGTACTTC. As protein: CASGLVLFREGSESSYEQYF. Using reference TRBV12-5 and TRBJ2-7 for the parts outside the CDR3, the full variable domain is DARVTQTPRHKVTEMGQEVTMRCQPILGHNTVFWYRQTMMQGLELLAYFRNRAPLDDSGMPKDRFSAEMPDATLATLKIQPSEPRDSAVYFCASGLVLFREGSESSYEQYFGPGTRLTVT.

The chain combines TRBV5-1 with TRBJ2-5; D possibly corresponds to TRBD1 (5 bases). Germline V gene data show CDR1 as SGHRS and CDR2 as YFSETQ. This CDR3 has 14 amino acids. The V end was cut by 0 bases, the J end by 2 bases, with 8 bases between. This CDR3 is CASSLGGPQETQYF. In DNA form, the CDR3 reads TGCGCCAGCAGCTTGGGGGGCCCACAAGAGACCCAGTACTTC.

This chain connects TRBV6-4 to TRBJ2-3, with 8 bases matching TRBD2. V lost 2 bases, J lost 2 bases, and 3 bases stayed unmatched. Looked up from germline, CDR1 is MRHNA and CDR2 is SNTAGT. The CDR3 extends over 15 amino acids. Here the CDR3 reads CASSDLAGDTDTQYF. The CDR3 DNA reads as TGTGCCAGCAGTGACCTAGCGGGCGACACAGATACGCAGTATTTT.

This clone has just one count. The chain uses TRBV11-1 and TRBJ2-1; 13 bases fit TRBD2. The germline CDR1 and CDR2 sequences are SGHAT and FQDESV (reference sequence). V was clipped by 3 bases and J by 12 bases; unmatched bases: 8. The CDR3 is 15 residues long. The CDR3: CASSFGLAGAGWQFF. CDR3 sequence (DNA): TGTGCCAGCAGCTTCGGACTAGCGGGAGCCGGTTGGCAGTTCTTC.

This sequence joins TRBV5-1 and TRBJ2-3, with a tentative D call TRBD1 (5 bases). Germline CDR1 SGHRS, CDR2 YFSETQ. The V end was cut by 2 bases, the J end by 4 bases, with 8 bases between. CDR3 length equals 13 residues. The CDR3 region has the DNA TGCGCCAGCAGCTTCACAGGTGCAGATACGCAGTATTTT. This codes for CASSFTGADTQYF.

This clone was seen a few times. This chain uses TRBV6-5 with TRBJ1-4; 8 bases align to TRBD1. Trimming cost V 6 bases and J 8 bases; bases outside gene matches: 5. The CDR3 is made up of 13 amino acids. Germline V CDR1 and CDR2: MNHEY, SVGAGI. CDR3 coding DNA: TGTGCCAGCAGGCGGACAGGGTACGAAAAACTGTTTTTT. Protein product: CASRRTGYEKLFF.

The chain uses TRBV27 and TRBJ2-5; D not resolved. Between the trimmed V and J ends, which lost 5 bases and 2 bases, there was a span of 15 bases. The CDR3 totals 15 residues. Germline V gene sequence: CDR1 MNHEY, CDR2 SMNVEV (reference sequence). DNA of the CDR3: TGTGCCAGCAGTCCGCGAGCGACTCGACAAGAGACCCAGTACTTC. Protein: CASSPRATRQETQYF.

This sequence joins TRBV4-1 and TRBJ2-3; D unresolved. The CDR3 runs to 13 residues. CDR1 MGHRA and CDR2 YSYEKL come from the germline V gene. The V gene lost 4 bases and the J gene lost 3 bases, with 8 bases spanning the gap. This CDR3 is CASSRQITDTQYF. DNA of the CDR3: TGCGCCAGCAGCCGGCAGATAACAGATACGCAGTATTTT.

The V gene is TRBV5-5, the J gene TRBJ1-1; the match to TRBD1 covers 7 bases. Trimming took 4 bases from V and 3 from J; bases not matched to a gene: 12. The CDR3 sequence is 16 residues long. Per the germline V gene, CDR1 is SGHKS and CDR2 is YYEKEE (reference sequence). The CDR3 region is CASSDGRGDRDTEAFF. CDR3 DNA sequence: TGTGCCAGCAGCGATGGGAGAGGGGACAGAGACACTGAAGCTTTCTTT.

The gene calls are TRBV27 and TRBJ2-2, with D unresolved. V was clipped by 7 bases and J by 4 bases, with 13 bases between them. The CDR3 runs 14 residues. Germline V gives CDR1 MNHEY, CDR2 SMNVEV (reference sequence). CDR3 bases: TGTGCCAGCAAAACTTTACAGCCCACCGGGGAGCTGTTTTTT. Protein product: CASKTLQPTGELFF.

This chain links TRBV7-8 with TRBJ2-3, with 8 bases lining up with TRBD1. This CDR3 comprises 16 residues. The V gene end was trimmed by 2 bases and the J gene end by 2 bases; junction bases not matched to a gene: 6. Germline values: CDR1 SGHVS, CDR2 FQNEAQ. This CDR3 is CASSLTPGQDTDTQYF. CDR3 DNA: TGTGCCAGCAGCTTAACCCCGGGACAGGACACAGATACGCAGTATTTT.

This chain connects TRBV2 to TRBJ2-1; D possibly corresponds to TRBD1 (6 bases). Trimming pared 7 bases from V and 2 bases from J, leaving 15 bases between. Germline assignment: CDR1 SNHLY and CDR2 FYNNEI. CDR3 size: 15 residues. The DNA of the CDR3 is TGTGCCAGCAACCCACAGGGCATCACCTACAATGAGCAGTTCTTC. Translating gives CASNPQGITYNEQFF. The complete variable domain, with remaining parts taken from reference TRBV2 and TRBJ2-1, reads EPEVTQTPSHQVTQMGQEVILRCVPISNHLYFYWYRQILGQKVEFLVSFYNNEISEKSEIFDDQFSVERPDGSNFTLKIRSTKLEDSAMYFCASNPQGITYNEQFFGPGTRLTVL.

The chain couples TRBV7-2 to TRBJ2-7, with D uncertain. Trimming stripped 1 base from V and 0 bases from J, with 7 bases between. The CDR3 has 14 residues. The germline V gene has CDR1 SGHTA and CDR2 FQGNSA. Here the CDR3 reads CASSLGRSSYEQYF. DNA of the CDR3: TGTGCCAGCAGCTTAGGAAGGAGCTCCTACGAGCAGTACTTC.